This is a list of T cell receptor beta chains from one sample in a study of T cell responses to AZD1222 COVID-19 vaccine. Repertoires were generated with immunoSEQ multiplex PCR, while TCRdb's copy carries only in-frame clones and drops some. The table has 150,000 to 180,000 clones, roughly nine tenths seen once. Sequencing used peripheral blood, obtained on day 0 of AZD1222 vaccination. All receptors derive from an adult in good health. CDR3s include the opening cysteine and the closing phenylalanine or tryptophan. A D gene is named only where the DNA matches it firmly. Clone size appears in some rows only: once, few, many, or a class for an expanded clone.

j_call | clone_size | d_call | v_call | cdr3_length | cdr3_nt | cdr3_aa
TRBJ2-5 | - | TRBD1 | TRBV29-1 | 15 | TGCAGCGTTGAGTCCCTCCAGGGGGCCTTTGAGACCCAGTACTTC | CSVESLQGAFETQYF
TRBJ2-1 | - | - | TRBV5-1 | 11 | TGCGCCAGCAGCTTGAGCAGTGAGCAGTTCTTC | CASSLSSEQFF
TRBJ1-1 | - | TRBD1 | TRBV19 | 12 | TGTGCCACAGGGGGCTTTAACACTGAAGCTTTCTTT | CATGGFNTEAFF
TRBJ2-7 | - | - | TRBV7-2 | 16 | TGTGCCAGCAGCTTAGCCCTCAGGGTACGCCCCTACGAGCAGTACTTC | CASSLALRVRPYEQYF
TRBJ2-7 | - | TRBD1 | TRBV9 | 14 | TGTGCCAGCAGCAACGGACAGGGTACGTACGAGCAGTACTTC | CASSNGQGTYEQYF
TRBJ2-7 | - | TRBD2 | TRBV18 | 14 | TGTGCCAGCTCCCGGGGCGGGGGGGCTCCCGAGCAGTACTTC | CASSRGGGAPEQYF
TRBJ2-7 | - | - | TRBV5-8 | 10 | TGTGCCAGTGGATCCTACGAGCAGTACTTC | CASGSYEQYF
TRBJ1-2 | - | - | TRBV6-1 | 13 | TGTGCCAGCAGTGAGTCCTTTAACTATGGCTACACCTTC | CASSESFNYGYTF
TRBJ2-3 | - | TRBD2 | TRBV3-1/TRBV3-2 | 16 | TGTGCCAGCAGCCAAACTAGCGGGGGGAGCACAGATACGCAGTATTTT | CASSQTSGGSTDTQYF
TRBJ1-4 | - | - | TRBV11-2 | 13 | TGTGCCAGCAGCCTAGGGGGAGGGGAAAAACTGTTTTTT | CASSLGGGEKLFF
TRBJ2-3 | - | TRBD2 | TRBV19 | 17 | TGTGCCAGTAGTATGGGACTAGCGGATATCTTCGCAGATACGCAGTATTTT | CASSMGLADIFADTQYF
TRBJ2-5 | - | - | TRBV19 | 15 | TGTGCCAGTAGTATAGATTCGGGGGCGGTGGAGACCCAGTACTTC | CASSIDSGAVETQYF
TRBJ1-4 | - | - | TRBV6-5 | 15 | TGTGCCAGCAGTTACGTCAGAGGGGCTAATGAAAAACTGTTTTTT | CASSYVRGANEKLFF
TRBJ1-2 | - | - | TRBV7-2 | 14 | TGTGCCAGCAGCGTCGGGACTCATGCGGGTGGCTACACCTTC | CASSVGTHAGGYTF
TRBJ1-1 | once | - | TRBV4-2 | 16 | TGTGCCAACAGCCAAGAGAAGACACACTACAGCACTGAAGCTTTCTTT | CANSQEKTHYSTEAFF
TRBJ2-3 | - | - | TRBV19 | 14 | TGTGCCAGTAGTCCCGACTGGAGCGCAGATACGCAGTATTTT | CASSPDWSADTQYF
TRBJ2-5 | - | - | TRBV19 | 15 | TGTGCCAGTAGTAGGTCAGGCCCGTACCAAGAGACCCAGTACTTC | CASSRSGPYQETQYF
TRBJ2-7 | - | - | TRBV7-2 | 15 | TGTGCCAGCAGCTCCCAGGGCGGGACCGCGGGCGAGCAGTACTTC | CASSSQGGTAGEQYF
TRBJ1-1 | - | TRBD1 | TRBV15 | 16 | TGTGCCACCAGCAGAGATCCGGGACAGGGGGGCACTGAAGCTTTCTTT | CATSRDPGQGGTEAFF
TRBJ2-5 | - | TRBD2 | TRBV5-4 | 15 | TGTGCCAGCGCGGGGGGGCTAGCGAGGCCAGAGACCCAGTACTTC | CASAGGLARPETQYF
TRBJ1-5 | - | - | TRBV10-3 | 13 | TGTGCCAGCCAGGATTTTAGCAATCAGCCCCAGCATTTT | CASQDFSNQPQHF
TRBJ2-5 | - | - | TRBV6-2/TRBV6-3 | 14 | TGTGCCAGCAGCCCGGACAGTTTTCCGAAGACCCAGTACTTC | CASSPDSFPKTQYF